This T cell receptor beta chain is from a study of T-cell reconstitution after alpha-beta-depleted transplantation in children. Whole-study results and caveats: Expanded clones from the graft, numbering several hundred, reportedly supplied alpha-beta T cells about two months after transplant. There were some patients whose high TCRbeta diversity at day 60 came from surviving recipient T cells and thymic progenitors.

The V gene end was trimmed by 1 base and the J gene end by 7 bases; junction bases not matched to a gene: 3. Germline assignment: CDR1 SGHVS and CDR2 FNYEAQ. CDR3 length equals 16 residues. The authors prepared the TCRbeta library with unique molecular identifiers. TCRdb passed the PCR reads through MiXCR, listing each CDR3 protein once. The sample consists of around 420,000 distinct CDR3 sequences, roughly 17% of them appearing once. In the case of this clonotype: The target antigen is unknown.

This chain uses TRBV7-6 with TRBJ2-1; 14 bases match TRBD2. This sequence was found in a boy under three years old who had a stem cell transplant for Wiskott-Aldrich syndrome, so the T cells may come from the graft donor. Specimen: PBMCs, mostly from graft donor cells, collected 360 days after TCRalphabeta/CD19-depleted stem cell transplant. CDR3 nucleotides: TGTGCCAGCAGCTTAGTAGGACTAGCGGGAGGTAATGAGCAGTTCTTC. Protein product: CASSLVGLAGGNEQFF.